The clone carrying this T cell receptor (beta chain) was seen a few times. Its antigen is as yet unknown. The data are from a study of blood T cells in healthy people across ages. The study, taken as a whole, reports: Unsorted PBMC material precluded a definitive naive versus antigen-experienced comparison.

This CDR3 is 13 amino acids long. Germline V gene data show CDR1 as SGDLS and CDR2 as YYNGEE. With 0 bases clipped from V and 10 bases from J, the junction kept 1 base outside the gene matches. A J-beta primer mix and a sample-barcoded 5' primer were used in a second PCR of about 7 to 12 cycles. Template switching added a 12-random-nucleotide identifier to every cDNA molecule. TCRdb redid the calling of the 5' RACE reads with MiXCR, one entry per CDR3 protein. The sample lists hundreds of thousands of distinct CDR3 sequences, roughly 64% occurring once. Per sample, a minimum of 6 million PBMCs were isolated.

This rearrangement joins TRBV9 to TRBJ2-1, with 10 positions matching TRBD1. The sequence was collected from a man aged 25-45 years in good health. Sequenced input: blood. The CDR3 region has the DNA TGTGCCAGCAGCGTAGCGGACAGGGGGGAGCAGTTCTTC. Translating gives CASSVADRGEQFF.